A selection of T cell receptor beta chains follows, all from one sample in a study of blood T cell repertoires in COVID-19. Clones were sequenced by immunoSEQ multiplex PCR, and TCRdb holds only the in-frame ones, with some missing. Of 40,000 or so clones detected, about 87% appear once; the ten largest clones hold 3.7%. The specimen sequenced was peripheral blood. The receptors come from a human donor in a cohort sampled during active COVID-19. CDR3s include the opening cysteine and the closing phenylalanine or tryptophan. D genes are given only for firm matches. Size is omitted from some rows. Given values are once, few, many or a class for expanded clones.

>NA|TRBJ2-1|TRBV3-1/TRBV3-2|NA
NA
CASSPGVAGGNEQLF
>TRBD1|TRBJ1-1|TRBV7-3|NA
TGTGCCAGCAGCTCCTCCGCGGGACAGGGGTACACTGAAGCTTTCTTT
CASSSSAGQGYTEAFF
>NA|TRBJ1-6|TRBV11-2|once
TGTGCCGGTGGGGGGAGGGACTATAATTCACCCCTCCACTTT
CAGGGRDYNSPLHF
>TRBD1|TRBJ1-2|TRBV7-2|NA
TGTGCCAGCAGCTCGGCCGGGACAGGGAGCTATGGCTACACCTTC
CASSSAGTGSYGYTF
>NA|TRBJ2-2|TRBV6-5|once
TGTGCCAGCAGCGTTGACAGGCCTCACCGGGAGCTGTTTTTT
CASSVDRPHRELFF
>NA|TRBJ1-5|TRBV6-1|NA
TGTGCCAGCAGTGAAGGCCCTTCTGTTCCTAGTCCCCAGCATTTT
CASSEGPSVPSPQHF
>NA|TRBJ1-1|TRBV3-1/TRBV3-2|NA
TGTGCCAGCAGCCAAAAGCTCACAGTGATCACTGAAGCTTTCTTT
CASSQKLTVITEAFF
>NA|TRBJ1-6|TRBV6-5|NA
TGTGCCAGCATGGTCGGCAGGGGAAGTTCACCCCTCCACTTT
CASMVGRGSSPLHF
>NA|TRBJ2-7|TRBV11-2|NA
TGTGCCAGCAGGACAGGCCTCACCTACGAGCAGTACTTC
CASRTGLTYEQYF
>NA|TRBJ1-2|TRBV7-2|NA
TGTGCCAGCAGCTTAGGCTGGCACTATGGCTACACCTTC
CASSLGWHYGYTF
>TRBD2|TRBJ2-3|TRBV28|NA
TGTGCCAGCAGTCTAGCGGGAGGACAATACACAGATACGCAGTATTTT
CASSLAGGQYTDTQYF
>NA|TRBJ1-5|TRBV5-1|NA
TGCGCCAGCAGCTTGGGAACGGCGGAGCCCCAGCATTTT
CASSLGTAEPQHF
>NA|TRBJ1-1|TRBV5-1|NA
TGCGCCAGCAGCTTTACCGGAGCGAACACTGAAGCTTTCTTT
CASSFTGANTEAFF
>NA|TRBJ2-7|TRBV19|NA
TGTGCCAGTAGCAAGACATTACCGGGGACCTACGAGCAGTACTTC
CASSKTLPGTYEQYF
>TRBD2|TRBJ2-1|TRBV28|NA
TGTGCCAGCAGTTGGACTAGGGTGCGGGGGGGCCGTAATGAGCAGTTCTTC
CASSWTRVRGGRNEQFF
>TRBD1|TRBJ1-5|TRBV6-6|once
TGTGCCAGCACCCGACCGGGACAGTATCAGCCCCAGCATTTT
CASTRPGQYQPQHF
>NA|TRBJ1-1|TRBV6-5|NA
TGTGCCAGCAGGCCCCAGGTACAGACTGAAGCTTTCTTT
CASRPQVQTEAFF
>NA|TRBJ2-3|TRBV11-3|NA
TGTGCCAGTGGCAAGCGCGGGACCTCAGATACGCAGTATTTT
CASGKRGTSDTQYF
>NA|TRBJ1-2|TRBV3-1/TRBV3-2|once
TGTGCCAGCAGCCTCGACAGTTACTATGGCTACACCTTC
CASSLDSYYGYTF
>TRBD1|TRBJ2-5|TRBV6-6|NA
TGTGCCAGCAGGGCGACAGGGGGCCTGGAGACCCAGTACTTC
CASRATGGLETQYF
>TRBD1|TRBJ2-1|TRBV7-9|NA
TGTGCCAGCAGCTTAGACAGGGGCCCCTACAATGAGCAGTTCTTC
CASSLDRGPYNEQFF
>TRBD2|TRBJ2-3|TRBV5-6|NA
TGTGCCAGCAGCTTGCGAAGTAGGGCTAGCGGGTTCACAGATACGCAGTATTTT
CASSLRSRASGFTDTQYF
>NA|TRBJ2-3|TRBV6-6|NA
TGTGCCAGCAGTTACTCCTACCCTGAGAGTGAGACGCAGTATTTT
CASSYSYPESETQYF
>TRBD2|TRBJ2-3|TRBV28|NA
TGTGCCAGCAGTTTAGCGGGAGTAGTAGATACGCAGTATTTT
CASSLAGVVDTQYF
>NA|TRBJ1-2|TRBV6-5|NA
TGTGCCAGTCATGCGAGGAGCTATGGCTACACCTTC
CASHARSYGYTF
>NA|TRBJ2-3|TRBV7-9|NA
TGTGCCAGCAGTATAGGTGCGGGATCCACAGATACGCAGTATTTT
CASSIGAGSTDTQYF
>NA|TRBJ1-6|TRBV14|NA
TGTGCCAGCAGCCAAGAGCTGGCGGGAAATTCACCCCTCCACTTT
CASSQELAGNSPLHF
>NA|TRBJ2-2|TRBV6-4|NA
TGTGCCAGCAGGAAGACAGATAGCGGGGAGCTGTTTTTT
CASRKTDSGELFF